Following are 6 T cell receptor beta chains from one sample sequenced in a study of cytomegalovirus exposure and HLA in healthy donors. PCR involved 60 Vbeta and 13 Jbeta primers. Sequenced by immunoSEQ multiplex PCR; TCRdb stores in-frame clones only, minus some. Here the sample spans 100,000 to 150,000 clones, under 10% being singletons. Sequencing was performed on PBMCs. The receptors originated from a woman between 40 and 50 years old in good health and CMV-seropositive.

V is TRBV9 and J is TRBJ2-3; TRBD2 might be the D (6 bases). Germline V gives CDR1 SGDLS, CDR2 YYNGEE. Trimming removed 0 bases at V and 1 base at J, with 12 bases between. The CDR3 consists of 16 residues. CDR3 DNA: TGTGCCAGCAGCGTAGCTCCGGGGACTCGCACAGATACGCAGTATTTT. Translated, it gives CASSVAPGTRTDTQYF.

The chain carries TRBV5-4 and TRBJ2-7, with a weak D call TRBD1 (6 bases). Germline V gene lookup returns CDR1 SGHNT and CDR2 YYREEE (reference sequence). The CDR3 runs to 14 residues. V was shortened by 4 bases and J by 3 bases, with 14 bases between the two germline ends. In DNA, the CDR3 is TGTGCCAGCAGCCCTGCGGACAGCCACTACGAGCAGTACTTC. It specifies CASSPADSHYEQYF.

This clone was observed a few times. This sequence joins TRBV7-3 and TRBJ2-3, with 7 bases aligning to TRBD1. The V gene's germline CDR1 is SGHTA and CDR2 FQGTGA. CDR3 length: 14 residues. V lost 4 bases to trimming and J lost 1 base; unmatched junction nucleotides: 2. Here the CDR3 reads CASSSQGGTDTQYF. As DNA, the CDR3 is TGTGCCAGCAGCTCCCAGGGGGGCACAGATACGCAGTATTTT.

This clone has more than one count but fewer than ten. CDR3 protein: CASSLVGHSSLSYNEQFF. Written as DNA, the CDR3 is TGTGCCAGCAGCTTGGTGGGCCACTCTTCACTCTCCTACAATGAGCAGTTCTTC. The chain recombines TRBV7-2 with TRBJ2-1, with D unclear. This CDR3 contains 18 residues. V lost 3 bases to trimming and J lost 0 bases, with 18 bases between them. Germline values: CDR1 SGHTA, CDR2 FQGNSA.

This chain joins TRBV10-3 and TRBJ2-1; the match to TRBD2 covers 7 bases. Germline V gives CDR1 ENHRY, CDR2 SYGVKD. The V segment lost 0 bases and the J segment 10 bases; nucleotides outside the gene matches: 9. The length of the CDR3 is 15 residues. The CDR3 region is CAISESPLTSSEQFF. CDR3 in DNA: TGTGCCATCAGTGAGTCCCCCCTGACTAGCAGCGAGCAGTTCTTC.

This clone was counted between two and nine times. The V call is TRBV11-2, the J call TRBJ1-3; D is perhaps TRBD1 (6 bases). The CDR3 is 16 residues long. The V end lost 5 bases, the J end lost 0 bases, and 14 bases lay between the germline ends. Per germline, CDR1 SGHAT and CDR2 FQNNGV. Here the CDR3 reads CASSTRTVFSGNTIYF. CDR3 nucleotide sequence: TGTGCCAGCAGCACCAGGACAGTCTTCTCTGGAAACACCATATATTTT.